The 27 T cell receptor beta chains reported below all come from one sample, sequenced in a study of T-cell memory formation after mild COVID-19. A single record per CDR3 protein comes from TCRdb applying MiXCR to the 5' RACE reads. The sample lists roughly 150,000 distinct CDR3 sequences, approximately 25% occurring once. Sequenced: PBMCs or a T cell subset sorted from them (not recorded which). Receptors originate from an adult woman who had mild COVID-19 (a few samples of this study predate the infection). Cell type and time point are not known.

V usage is TRBV28 and J usage is TRBJ2-3; D is perhaps TRBD1 or TRBD2 (8 bases each). Germline CDR1 is MDHEN and CDR2 is SYDVKM. The ends were cut back, 5 bases at V and 14 bases at J, with 20 bases in the middle. The CDR3 is made up of 13 amino acids. This CDR3 reads CASSRRGLAGAYF. The CDR3 DNA reads TGTGCCAGCAGTCGCAGGGGGCTAGCGGGCGCGTATTTT.

This chain's CDR3 is CASSLAGLAGFAYEQYF. CDR3 coding DNA: TGCGCCAGCAGCTTGGCTGGGCTAGCGGGTTTCGCCTACGAGCAGTACTTC. The V call is TRBV5-1, the J call TRBJ2-7; TRBD2 agrees at 8 bases. V dropped 0 bases and J dropped 2; count of bases not matched to a gene: 10. The germline V gene encodes CDR1 SGHRS and CDR2 YFSETQ. This CDR3 spans 17 amino acids.

This clonotype has only a few counts. The chain employs TRBV7-9 and TRBJ1-2, with D tentatively TRBD1 (5 bases). The CDR3 covers 14 residues. The germline gives CDR1 SEHNR, CDR2 FQNEAQ (reference sequence). V was trimmed by 0 bases and J by 6 bases, leaving 11 bases between them. In DNA form, the CDR3 reads TGTGCCAGCAGCTTAGCGGCAGGGTGGAATGGCTACACCTTC. This encodes CASSLAAGWNGYTF. The variable domain in full, with the rest retrieved from reference TRBV7-9 and TRBJ1-2, is DTGVSQNPRHKITKRGQNVTFRCDPISEHNRLYWYRQTLGQGPEFLTYFQNEAQLEKSRLLSDRFSAERPKGSFSTLEIQRTEQGDSAMYLCASSLAAGWNGYTFGSGTRLTVV.

This clonotype was detected a few times. V usage is TRBV6-2 or TRBV6-3 and J usage is TRBJ2-7; 8 bases agree with TRBD2. V lost 0 bases and J lost 4; bases outside the gene matches: 14. Germline CDR1 MNHEY, CDR2 SVGEGT. This CDR3 region has 18 residues. CDR3 nucleotide sequence: TGTGCCAGCAGTTACTCGATAGAAGCGGGAGAAGACTGGTACGAGCAGTACTTC. It encodes CASSYSIEAGEDWYEQYF.

The chain joins TRBV6-5 to TRBJ1-1; 9 positions agree with TRBD1. Germline CDR1 MNHEY, CDR2 SVGAGI. The CDR3 runs to 16 residues. V lost 5 bases and J lost 1; bases outside the gene matches: 8. The CDR3: CASSPGTGTGNTEAFF. The CDR3 nucleotides read TGTGCCAGCAGTCCCGGGACAGGGACGGGGAACACTGAAGCTTTCTTT.

This clonotype was counted between two and nine times. The chain joins TRBV9 to TRBJ2-2; TRBD1 matches at 7 bases. With 3 bases clipped from V and 12 bases from J, the junction kept 5 bases outside the gene matches. Germline V gene lookup returns CDR1 SGDLS and CDR2 YYNGEE. This CDR3 comprises 12 residues. The chain's CDR3 is CASSGGRGKLFF. The CDR3 coding sequence is TGTGCCAGCAGCGGGGGCAGGGGGAAGCTGTTTTTT.

In its sample, this clonotype was seen a few times. V usage is TRBV7-9 and J usage is TRBJ2-7, with 8 nucleotides matching TRBD2. From germline, CDR1 is SEHNR and CDR2 FQNEAQ (reference sequence). The CDR3 is 15 amino acids. V dropped 2 bases and J dropped 0; count of bases not matched to a gene: 3. The CDR3 nucleotides read TGTGCCAGCAGCTTAAATAGCGGGACCTCCTACGAGCAGTACTTC. Its protein product is CASSLNSGTSYEQYF.

This clonotype was observed a handful of times. The chain links TRBV12-3 or TRBV12-4 to TRBJ1-2; a possible D gene is TRBD1 (5 bases). V was pared by 5 bases and J by 5 bases, with 9 bases between. The CDR3 extends over 12 amino acids. CDR3 sequence: CASSIGGYGYTF. CDR3 DNA: TGTGCCAGCAGTATTGGGGGTTATGGCTACACCTTC.

The genes are TRBV2 and TRBJ2-2; TRBD1 aligns across 7 bases. V lost 6 bases and J lost 2; bases outside the gene matches: 18. The germline CDR1 and CDR2 sequences are SNHLY and FYNNEI. The CDR3 spans 19 residues. CDR3 DNA sequence: TGTGCCAGCAGCGATGACAGGGTAACGGAGTCGCGAAACACCGGGGAGCTGTTTTTT. Its translation is CASSDDRVTESRNTGELFF.

The chain links TRBV4-2 to TRBJ2-1; a weak D match, TRBD2 (6 bases). V shed 1 base and J shed 3 bases, with 10 bases lying between them. The CDR3 runs to 15 residues. From germline, CDR1 is LGHNA and CDR2 YNFKEQ. CDR3 region: CASSQGVADYNEQFF. The CDR3 DNA is TGTGCCAGCAGCCAAGGAGTAGCGGACTACAATGAGCAGTTCTTC.

The rearrangement uses TRBV9 and TRBJ2-3; TRBD2 agrees at 9 bases. The germline CDR1 and CDR2 sequences are SGDLS and YYNGEE. J was trimmed by 3 bases and V by 0 bases; bases with no gene match: 5. This CDR3 contains 16 residues. The DNA for the CDR3 is TGTGCCAGCAGCGTAGTCCCAGCGGGGGGAACAGATACGCAGTATTTT. This sequence encodes CASSVVPAGGTDTQYF. Full variable domain (missing parts from reference TRBV9 and TRBJ2-3): DSGVTQTPKHLITATGQRVTLRCSPRSGDLSVYWYQQSLDQGLQFLIQYYNGEERAKGNILERFSAQQFPDLHSELNLSSLELGDSALYFCASSVVPAGGTDTQYFGPGTRLTVL.

This clonotype was detected a few times. The chain is built from TRBV9 and TRBJ2-2; TRBD1 matches at 8 bases. The CDR3 consists of 17 residues. V gave up 2 bases and J gave up 3 bases; unmatched junction bases: 9. Germline CDR1 is SGDLS and CDR2 is YYNGEE. The CDR3 sequence is CASSVEETGVHTGELFF. CDR3 coding DNA: TGTGCCAGCAGCGTCGAGGAGACAGGGGTTCACACCGGGGAGCTGTTTTTT.

CDR3 sequence reads: CASSLELLYNEQFF. As DNA, the CDR3 is TGTGCCAGCAGCTTGGAACTACTCTACAATGAGCAGTTCTTC. The V gene is TRBV5-4, the J gene TRBJ2-1; no clear D. Germline V gives CDR1 SGHNT, CDR2 YYREEE (reference sequence). This CDR3 has 14 residues. Trimming pared 0 bases from V and 3 bases from J, leaving 7 bases between.

V usage is TRBV7-9 and J usage is TRBJ1-4, with D hard to call. CDR1 and CDR2 (germline): SEHNR, FQNEAQ (reference sequence). This CDR3 is built from 16 residues. V shed 0 bases and J shed 6 bases, with 14 bases lying between them. CDR3 sequence (DNA): TGTGCCAGCAGCTTAGCGTCGTCCCGTCGGGATGAAAAACTGTTTTTT. Its protein product is CASSLASSRRDEKLFF.

The rearrangement joins TRBV20-1 to TRBJ2-1; D might be TRBD2 (6 bases). This CDR3 comprises 14 residues. V was shortened by 2 bases and J by 7 bases, with 15 bases between the two germline ends. Germline assignment: CDR1 DFQATT and CDR2 SNEGSKA (reference sequence). The CDR3 spells CSARPGTAINEQFF. CDR3 nucleotide sequence: TGCAGTGCTAGACCCGGGACTGCAATAAATGAGCAGTTCTTC.

This sequence joins TRBV11-3 and TRBJ2-3; D not resolved. The germline V gene has CDR1 SGHNT and CDR2 YENEEA. There are 13 residues in the CDR3. V lost 3 bases, J lost 0 bases, and 4 bases lay in between. CDR3 amino acids: CASSFISTDTQYF. The CDR3 DNA sequence: TGTGCCAGCAGCTTCATTAGCACAGATACGCAGTATTTT. The full variable domain, in which reference TRBV11-3 and TRBJ2-3 provide the parts outside the CDR3, is EAGVVQSPRYKIIEKKQPVAFWCNPISGHNTLYWYLQNLGQGPELLIRYENEEAVDDSQLPKDRFSAERLKGVDSTLKIQPAELGDSAVYLCASSFISTDTQYFGPGTRLTVL.

This clonotype has ten or more counts. CDR3 in amino acids: CASSPSGTMSYNEQFF. Written as DNA, the CDR3 is TGCGCCAGCAGCCCTAGCGGGACTATGTCCTACAATGAGCAGTTCTTC. The rearrangement joins TRBV5-1 to TRBJ2-1; TRBD2 agrees at 9 bases. From germline, CDR1 is SGHRS and CDR2 YFSETQ. There are 16 residues in the CDR3. Trimming cost V 4 bases and J 1 base; bases outside gene matches: 6.

The J gene is TRBJ1-1, the V gene TRBV27, with 10 positions matching TRBD1. There are 13 residues in the CDR3. The junction had 8 bases not matched to a gene; V was cut back by 6 bases and J by 10 bases. Germline lookup yields CDR1 MNHEY and CDR2 SMNVEV (reference sequence). The CDR3 DNA reads TGTGCCAGCAGGGGACAGGGGACCCTCGGAGCTTTCTTT. It specifies CASRGQGTLGAFF.

This chain connects TRBV7-3 to TRBJ2-2; D is ambiguous. The V and J ends lost 4 bases and 5 bases respectively, with 5 bases between them. Germline V gives CDR1 SGHTA, CDR2 FQGTGA. The CDR3 runs to 12 residues. The CDR3 bases are TGTGCCAGCAGCTCTAGGACCGGGGAGCTGTTTTTT. Translating gives CASSSRTGELFF.

The chain couples TRBV9 to TRBJ2-1, with TRBD2 matching 7 bases. The CDR3 contains 17 residues. After removal of 3 bases from V and 4 bases from J, the junction contained 13 bases not matched to a gene. The V gene's germline CDR1 is SGDLS and CDR2 YYNGEE. In DNA, the CDR3 is TGTGCCAGCAGCGCTCCCCGGAGCGGGGAAATTTACAATGAGCAGTTCTTC. It yields the protein CASSAPRSGEIYNEQFF.

The rearrangement uses TRBV7-9 and TRBJ2-1, with D possibly matching TRBD2 (5 bases). V dropped 4 bases and J dropped 6 bases, with 7 bases sitting between them. The CDR3 has 12 residues. Germline CDR1 and CDR2: SEHNR and FQNEAQ (reference sequence). CDR3 DNA: TGTGCCAGCAGCTCTCGGGGCAATGAGCAGTTCTTC. It translates to CASSSRGNEQFF.

This clonotype has more than one count but fewer than ten. The V and J genes are TRBV2 and TRBJ2-1, with 8 bases aligning to TRBD1. Per the germline V gene, CDR1 is SNHLY and CDR2 is FYNNEI. V lost 5 bases, J lost 6 bases, and 21 bases stayed unmatched. This CDR3 is built from 19 residues. The CDR3 region is CASSWSRDRKLKWVNEQFF. The CDR3 nucleotides read TGTGCCAGCAGTTGGAGTCGGGACAGGAAATTGAAATGGGTCAATGAGCAGTTCTTC.

This clonotype was recorded a few times. The chain joins TRBV12-3 or TRBV12-4 to TRBJ1-2, with a weak D call TRBD1 (6 bases). The V gene lost 7 bases and the J gene lost 7 bases, with 10 bases spanning the gap. The CDR3 extends over 11 amino acids. Here the CDR3 DNA reads TGTGCCAGCAAACAGGGTGTTGGCTACACCTTC. Amino acid sequence: CASKQGVGYTF.

This chain uses TRBV29-1 with TRBJ2-3; the D gene is possibly TRBD1 (5 bases). Germline V CDR1 and CDR2: SQVTM, ANQGSEA. V gave up 6 bases and J gave up 1 base, with 11 bases separating them. The CDR3 consists of 13 residues. CDR3 bases: TGCAGCGTCATTCGCAGGGGCACAGATACGCAGTATTTT. Translation gives CSVIRRGTDTQYF.

The chain combines TRBV7-9 with TRBJ2-3; a possible D gene is TRBD2 (6 bases). Germline V gene data show CDR1 as SEHNR and CDR2 as FQNEAQ (reference sequence). Trimming pared 4 bases from V and 0 bases from J, leaving 26 bases between. CDR3 length: 20 amino acids. The CDR3 region has the DNA TGTGCCAGCAGCTCAGAAGGTGAACAGTCCGGGGGACCAAGCACAGATACGCAGTATTTT. It translates to CASSSEGEQSGGPSTDTQYF.

This clonotype was observed a few times. The V gene is TRBV5-1, the J gene TRBJ2-1, with a tentative D call TRBD1 (5 bases). The CDR3 runs to 15 residues. Trimming took 0 bases from V and 0 from J, leaving 7 bases between them. Looked up from germline, CDR1 is SGHRS and CDR2 is YFSETQ. For the CDR3, the DNA is TGCGCCAGCAGCTTGGGACAGAGCTCCTACAATGAGCAGTTCTTC. Protein product: CASSLGQSSYNEQFF.

V gene TRBV24-1 combines with J gene TRBJ2-1; TRBD1 agrees at 10 bases. This CDR3 region has 14 residues. Per germline, CDR1 KGHDR and CDR2 SFDVKD. Trimming took 5 bases from V and 7 from J; bases not matched to a gene: 4. The chain's CDR3 is CATSGRTGGNEQFF. The CDR3, as DNA: TGTGCCACCAGTGGGAGGACAGGGGGTAATGAGCAGTTCTTC.